Shown below are 21 T cell receptor beta chains from a single sample sequenced in a study of blood T cells in healthy people across ages. The use of a sample-barcoded 5' primer and a J-beta primer mix characterized a second PCR of 7 to 11 cycles. TCRdb reanalysed the 5' RACE reads using MiXCR and keeps one entry per CDR3 protein. Of about 970,000 distinct CDR3 sequences in the sample, roughly 47% were seen once. The sample taken for sequencing was blood. The receptor set was obtained from an older woman in good health.

The chain recombines TRBV6-4 with TRBJ2-1; TRBD1 is a possible D gene (6 bases). The J call may be in error: the DNA end matches TRBJ2-7 better. This CDR3 spans 12 amino acids. Germline assignment: CDR1 MRHNA and CDR2 SNTAGT. CDR3 sequence reads: CASSDSGGEQYF. CDR3 DNA sequence: TGTGCCAGCAGTGACTCAGGGGGCGAGCAGTACTTC.

The V and J genes are TRBV3-1 and TRBJ2-3; no reliable D call. This CDR3 is 14 amino acids long. CDR1 and CDR2 (germline): LGHDT, YNNKEL (reference sequence). The V gene lost 2 bases and the J gene lost 4 bases, with 10 bases spanning the gap. The CDR3 region has the DNA TGTGCCAGCAGCCAAAAAACGTCTTCAGATACGCAGTATTTT. Translated, it gives CASSQKTSSDTQYF.

J is TRBJ2-3 and V is TRBV7-9; TRBD2 matches 7 bases. The trim removed 6 bases at V and 0 bases at J, leaving 9 bases unmatched. The CDR3 runs 16 residues. Germline CDR1 SEHNR, CDR2 FQNEAQ (reference sequence). CDR3: CASRYASGTSTDTQYF. DNA of the CDR3: TGTGCCAGCAGATACGCCAGCGGGACCAGCACAGATACGCAGTATTTT.

This clonotype turned up a few times. The V call is TRBV5-5, the J call TRBJ2-1; 7 positions match TRBD2. V was clipped by 4 bases and J by 0 bases; unmatched bases: 7. This CDR3 is 16 amino acids long. Germline V lookup: CDR1 SGHKS, CDR2 YYEKEE (reference sequence). DNA of the CDR3: TGTGCCAGCAGCCTCCCCGGGAGGCCCTCCTACAATGAGCAGTTCTTC. Its translation: CASSLPGRPSYNEQFF.

V gene TRBV3-1 combines with J gene TRBJ2-5; D remains unclear. Trimming left V 3 bases short and J 5 bases short, with 10 bases between. The CDR3 has 13 amino acids. The germline gives CDR1 LGHDT, CDR2 YNNKEL (reference sequence). For the CDR3, the DNA is TGTGCCAGCAGCCATACCAATGGGGAGACCCAGTACTTC. Translating it yields CASSHTNGETQYF.

V is TRBV12-3 or TRBV12-4 and J is TRBJ2-3; D is unclear. This CDR3 is built from 14 residues. Trimming removed 5 bases at V and 10 bases at J, with 19 bases between. The CDR3, as DNA: TGTGCCAGCAGTGTGGGTAGTGGAGTATGGTCGCAGTATTTT. Translated: CASSVGSGVWSQYF.

There are a few counts of this clonotype. This chain uses TRBV10-3 with TRBJ2-3, with TRBD1 identical over 9 bases. This CDR3 has 14 residues. Trimming took 7 bases from V and 2 from J; bases not matched to a gene: 4. Germline V CDR1 and CDR2: ENHRY, SYGVKD. The CDR3: CAITGTGPTDTQYF. The DNA of the CDR3 is TGTGCCATCACCGGGACAGGGCCCACAGATACGCAGTATTTT.

The CDR3 sequence: CAISEGAGGKNEQFF. DNA of the CDR3: TGTGCCATCAGTGAGGGAGCGGGGGGCAAGAATGAGCAGTTCTTC. V gene TRBV10-3 combines with J gene TRBJ2-1, with 9 bases lining up with TRBD2. J lost 7 bases, V lost 2 bases, and 6 bases had no gene match. The CDR3 is made up of 15 amino acids. The germline CDR1 and CDR2 sequences are ENHRY and SYGVKD.

Only a few counts were recorded for this clonotype. This sequence joins TRBV25-1 and TRBJ1-1, with D perhaps TRBD1 (5 bases). The CDR3 is 13 amino acids. Germline CDR1 MGHDK, CDR2 SYGVNS. Trimming left V 5 bases short and J 5 bases short, with 12 bases between. CDR3 residues: CASSSQGSTEAFF. The CDR3 bases are TGTGCCAGCAGTTCCCAGGGTTCGACTGAAGCTTTCTTT. The variable domain in full, with the rest retrieved from reference TRBV25-1 and TRBJ1-1, is EADIYQTPRYLVIGTGKKITLECSQTMGHDKMYWYQQDPGMELHLIHYSYGVNSTEKGDLSSESTVSRIRTEHFPLTLESARPSHTSQYLCASSSQGSTEAFFGQGTRLTVV.

The chain carries TRBV6-1 and TRBJ2-5; 7 bases fit TRBD1. V was clipped by 7 bases and J by 1 base; unmatched bases: 3. Per the germline V gene, CDR1 is MNHNS and CDR2 is SASEGT. The CDR3 runs to 13 residues. This CDR3 reads CASNTGAQETQYF. For the CDR3, the DNA is TGTGCCAGCAATACAGGGGCCCAAGAGACCCAGTACTTC.

This chain connects TRBV28 to TRBJ2-6; D may be TRBD1 or TRBD2 (5 bases each). Germline loops: CDR1 MDHEN, CDR2 SYDVKM. The CDR3 is made up of 17 amino acids. V was pared by 6 bases and J by 4 bases, with 19 bases between. CDR3 loop: CASSDRDRILGANVLTF. The CDR3 DNA follows: TGTGCCAGCAGCGACCGGGACCGGATACTGGGGGCCAACGTCCTGACTTTC.

The table lists this clonotype with many counts. This sequence joins TRBV29-1 and TRBJ1-2; D perhaps matches TRBD1 (5 bases). Per the germline V gene, CDR1 is SQVTM and CDR2 is ANQGSEA. The CDR3 has 13 amino acids. Trimming stripped 7 bases from V and 3 bases from J, with 15 bases between. CDR3 nucleotides: TGCAGCGCCTCTGGGGGGGAACACTATGGCTACACCTTC. Translation gives CSASGGEHYGYTF.

The table lists this clonotype with a few counts. The rearrangement joins TRBV2 to TRBJ2-5; D could derive from TRBD1 or TRBD2 (5 bases each). With 10 bases removed from V and 11 bases from J, the gap between germline ends came to 29 bases. This CDR3 comprises 15 residues. Looked up from germline, CDR1 is SNHLY and CDR2 is FYNNEI. This CDR3 reads CATNLGVSVDNEQYF. The CDR3 DNA follows: TGTGCCACCAACCTGGGGGTTTCGGTGGACAATGAGCAGTACTTC. Full variable domain (rest looked up from reference TRBV2 and TRBJ2-5): EPEVTQTPSHQVTQMGQEVILRCVPISNHLYFYWYRQILGQKVEFLVSFYNNEISEKSEIFDDQFSVERPDGSNFTLKIRSTKLEDSAMYFCATNLGVSVDNEQYFGPGTRLLVL.

This clonotype was detected a few times. The rearrangement joins TRBV3-1 to TRBJ2-1, with D perhaps TRBD1 or TRBD2 (5 bases each). V was trimmed by 3 bases and J by 3 bases, leaving 9 bases between them. Germline V gene sequence: CDR1 LGHDT, CDR2 YNNKEL (reference sequence). This CDR3 spans 14 amino acids. CDR3 amino acids: CASSHGGGYNEQFF. CDR3 DNA: TGTGCCAGCAGCCATGGTGGGGGCTACAATGAGCAGTTCTTC.

V usage is TRBV5-1 and J usage is TRBJ2-7; 7 nucleotides line up with TRBD1. Looked up from germline, CDR1 is SGHRS and CDR2 is YFSETQ. V was clipped by 2 bases and J by 6 bases; unmatched bases: 8. The CDR3 has 14 amino acids. Here the CDR3 DNA reads TGCGCCAGCAGCTTTGGGGACAGCCTGGGCGAGCAGTACTTC. The encoded protein is CASSFGDSLGEQYF.

The chain links TRBV4-1 to TRBJ2-7, with D maybe TRBD2 (5 bases). Trimming took off 4 bases at V and 2 bases at J, with 15 bases between the two ends. Germline V lookup: CDR1 MGHRA, CDR2 YSYEKL. The CDR3 loop spans 15 amino acids. The DNA for the CDR3 is TGCGCCAGCAGCCCCGGTCCGGGAATACCCTACGAGCAGTACTTC. It translates to CASSPGPGIPYEQYF.

The J gene is TRBJ1-3, the V gene TRBV20-1; D perhaps matches TRBD1 (5 bases). Germline V gene sequence: CDR1 DFQATT, CDR2 SNEGSKA (reference sequence). There are 18 residues in the CDR3. V dropped 4 bases and J dropped 0 bases, with 22 bases sitting between them. CDR3 DNA sequence: TGCAGTGCTATGCGTGTGGGCTTGGGGACCCACTCTGGAAACACCATATATTTT. It specifies CSAMRVGLGTHSGNTIYF.

The V gene is TRBV7-9, the J gene TRBJ2-1; D is perhaps TRBD2 (5 bases). V was shortened by 2 bases and J by 9 bases, with 20 bases between the two germline ends. The length of the CDR3 is 16 residues. Germline lookup yields CDR1 SEHNR and CDR2 FQNEAQ (reference sequence). The CDR3 is CASSLTRGPSHSEQFF. CDR3 DNA sequence: TGTGCCAGCAGCTTAACGAGAGGGCCTTCCCACAGTGAGCAGTTCTTC.

Remarks on this clonotype: One base away lies a much larger clone, so this may be a sequencing read error. The chain is built from TRBV5-6 and TRBJ2-4; D gene unclear. The CDR3 covers 16 residues. In germline, CDR1 is SGHDT, CDR2 YYEEEE. This CDR3 reads CAGSLLGLFGKNIQYF. In DNA, the CDR3 is TGTGCCGGCAGCTTGTTAGGGTTATTTGGCAAAAACATTCAGTACTTC.

The sample holds one count of this clonotype. The chain is built from TRBV7-2 and TRBJ2-1, with unresolved D. CDR3 length equals 15 residues. Trimming stripped 5 bases from V and 9 bases from J, with 20 bases between. Germline V gene lookup returns CDR1 SGHTA and CDR2 FQGNSA. CDR3 in amino acids: CASSLTPGQVSEQFF. CDR3 DNA: TGTGCCAGCAGCCTAACCCCAGGTCAGGTTAGTGAGCAGTTCTTC.

This chain connects TRBV6-1 to TRBJ2-3, with 8 bases lining up with TRBD2. The germline gives CDR1 MNHNS, CDR2 SASEGT. V dropped 5 bases and J dropped 8; count of bases not matched to a gene: 18. The CDR3 contains 17 residues. CDR3 sequence reads: CASSPRSGRGAGATQYF. Here the CDR3 DNA reads TGTGCCAGCAGTCCCAGGAGCGGGAGAGGGGCGGGCGCTACGCAGTATTTT.